This T cell receptor (beta chain) came from a study of blood T cell repertoires in COVID-19. Study background: Samples came from the United States, Italy and Spain, spanning acute and convalescent COVID-19. Sources were T cells, B-cell-depleted T cells, or PBMCs; the material itself was cDNA or gDNA.

Germline lookup yields CDR1 SGHNT and CDR2 YYREEE (reference sequence). This CDR3 spans 15 amino acids. V shed 1 base and J 5 bases; nucleotides not matched to a gene: 4. Original processing notes: Reference gene primers were amplified, and this amplification served to estimate nucleated cell counts. Using immunoSEQ multiplex PCR, the repertoire was profiled, and TCRdb retains in-frame clones only, with some absent. D and trimming were read from the DNA, whereas the V and J calls and clone size are those reported in that table. This table has about 99,000 clones, about four fifths appearing once. The sample consisted of peripheral blood. V and J are TRBV5-4 and TRBJ2-1; 9 positions agree with TRBD2. The receptor comes from a human donor in a cohort sampled during active COVID-19. The CDR3 DNA is TGTGCCAGCAGCTTGATGGCGGGGGGGCACAATGAGCAGTTCTTC. Protein product: CASSLMAGGHNEQFF.